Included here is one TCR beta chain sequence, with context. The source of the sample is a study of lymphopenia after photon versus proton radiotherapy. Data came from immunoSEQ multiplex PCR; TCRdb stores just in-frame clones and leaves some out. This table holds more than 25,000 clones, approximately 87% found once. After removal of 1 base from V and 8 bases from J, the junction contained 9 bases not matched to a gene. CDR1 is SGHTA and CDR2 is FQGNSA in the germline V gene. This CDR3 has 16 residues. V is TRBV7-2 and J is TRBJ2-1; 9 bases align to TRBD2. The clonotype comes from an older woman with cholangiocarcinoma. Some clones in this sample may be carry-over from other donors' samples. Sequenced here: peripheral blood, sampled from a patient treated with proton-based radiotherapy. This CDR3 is CASSLGRGGARYEQFF. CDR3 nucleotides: TGTGCCAGCAGCTTAGGGCGCGGGGGGGCTCGCTATGAGCAGTTCTTC. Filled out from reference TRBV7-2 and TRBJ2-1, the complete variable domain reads GAGVSQSPSNKVTEKGKDVELRCDPISGHTALYWYRQSLGQGLEFLIYFQGNSAPDKSGLPSDRFSAERTGGSVSTLTIQRTQQEDSAVYLCASSLGRGGARYEQFFGPGTRLTVL.